The 27 T cell receptor beta chains given below trace back to one sample, sequenced in a study of graft-versus-host responses after intestinal transplantation. Their antigens are not known. Sequencing used immunoSEQ multiplex PCR; TCRdb keeps in-frame clones, though not all of them. Of under 150,000 clones in the sample, 95% were seen once. This specimen consisted of unstimulated CD8+ T cells sorted from spleen or lymph node cells, obtained before intestinal transplant. All receptors come from a human donor who received an intestinal transplant.

This sequence joins TRBV28 and TRBJ2-7, with 7 bases fitting TRBD1. The CDR3 is 15 amino acids. The V gene end was trimmed by 5 bases and the J gene end by 2 bases; junction bases not matched to a gene: 9. Germline loops: CDR1 MDHEN, CDR2 SYDVKM. CDR3 coding DNA: TGTGCCAGCAGTCTAAGTCCGGGACAGCCCTACGAGCAGTACTTC. Encoded protein: CASSLSPGQPYEQYF.

The V and J genes are TRBV5-8 and TRBJ2-5; 7 bases line up with TRBD1. V dropped 4 bases and J dropped 7; count of bases not matched to a gene: 16. Germline loops: CDR1 SGHTS, CDR2 YDEGEE. There are 16 residues in the CDR3. The CDR3 loop reads CASSLSGQSTRGTQYF. DNA of the CDR3: TGTGCCAGCAGCCTTTCGGGACAGTCAACCAGAGGGACCCAGTACTTC.

The chain has TRBV28 and TRBJ1-5; D gene ambiguous. The germline CDR1 and CDR2 sequences are MDHEN and SYDVKM. The CDR3 is made up of 15 amino acids. V shed 0 bases and J shed 4 bases, with 10 bases lying between them. CDR3 DNA: TGTGCCAGCAGTTTATGGACGGGAAGAAATCAGCCCCAGCATTTT. Translating gives CASSLWTGRNQPQHF.

The rearrangement joins TRBV19 to TRBJ1-1, with TRBD1 matching over 7 bases. This CDR3 comprises 13 residues. Germline V lookup: CDR1 LNHDA, CDR2 SQIVND (reference sequence). V dropped 4 bases and J dropped 8; count of bases not matched to a gene: 7. The CDR3 spells CASSRGTAHEAFF. Written as DNA, the CDR3 is TGTGCCAGTAGTAGGGGGACAGCCCACGAAGCTTTCTTT.

This chain connects TRBV6-1 to TRBJ1-5, with TRBD1 matching over 10 bases. V gave up 4 bases and J gave up 0 bases; unmatched junction bases: 15. This CDR3 contains 20 residues. Germline V gene data show CDR1 as MNHNS and CDR2 as SASEGT. This CDR3 is CASSVDRGQVYRYSNQPQHF. DNA of the CDR3: TGTGCCAGCAGTGTCGACAGGGGGCAAGTATATCGGTATAGCAATCAGCCCCAGCATTTT.

This clone came up once. V usage is TRBV11-2 and J usage is TRBJ1-1, with TRBD1 as a possible D gene (5 bases). The CDR3 extends over 13 amino acids. Germline CDR1 is SGHAT and CDR2 is FQNNGV. V dropped 2 bases and J dropped 6 bases, with 10 bases sitting between them. The DNA of the CDR3 is TGTGCCAGCAGCTTAAACGCAGGGCCTGAAGCTTTCTTT. Protein: CASSLNAGPEAFF.

The chain is built from TRBV4-1 and TRBJ1-1; 7 nucleotides line up with TRBD1. The CDR3 runs 16 residues. The junction had 7 bases not matched to a gene; V was cut back by 1 base and J by 2 bases. CDR1 is MGHRA and CDR2 is YSYEKL in the germline V gene. Written as DNA, the CDR3 is TGCGCCAGCAGCCAAGGCGGGACAGTTTTCAACACTGAAGCTTTCTTT. Translation: CASSQGGTVFNTEAFF.

The chain is built from TRBV7-9 and TRBJ1-1; the match to TRBD1 covers 8 bases. This CDR3 has 14 amino acids. Losses at the gene ends were 4 bases for V and 2 bases for J; bases not matched to a gene: 3. Germline assignment: CDR1 SEHNR and CDR2 FQNEAQ (reference sequence). The CDR3 reads CASSSGGANTEAFF. The DNA of the CDR3 is TGTGCCAGCAGCTCAGGGGGCGCAAACACTGAAGCTTTCTTT.

The V call is TRBV30, the J call TRBJ2-7; unclear D gene. Trimming left V 2 bases short and J 4 bases short, with 6 bases between. This CDR3 has 11 amino acids. Germline CDR1 and CDR2: GTSNPN and SVGIG (reference sequence). The CDR3 loop reads CAWSPSYEQYF. CDR3 DNA: TGTGCCTGGAGTCCCTCGTACGAGCAGTACTTC.

This clone was detected only once. The V gene is TRBV27, the J gene TRBJ1-2; no clear D gene. The CDR3 extends over 14 amino acids. Germline values: CDR1 MNHEY, CDR2 SMNVEV (reference sequence). V was shortened by 3 bases and J by 0 bases, with 8 bases between the two germline ends. Here the CDR3 DNA reads TGTGCCAGCAGTTTGTCGGTAGCTAACTATGGCTACACCTTC. This gives the protein CASSLSVANYGYTF.

The rearrangement uses TRBV7-9 and TRBJ2-5, with D unclear. The germline V and J ends were trimmed by 10 bases and 2 bases, with 14 bases remaining between them. The CDR3 length is 13 residues. Germline CDR1 SEHNR, CDR2 FQNEAQ (reference sequence). CDR3 sequence: CATRPGVQETQYF. The CDR3 nucleotides read TGTGCCACCCGTCCGGGCGTACAAGAGACCCAGTACTTC.

This clone was counted between two and nine times. The DNA for the CDR3 is TGCGCCAGCAGCCCGTCTCCTGGGCGGATCACAGATACGCAGTATTTT. Its translation: CASSPSPGRITDTQYF. The J gene is TRBJ2-3, the V gene TRBV4-1; no clear D gene. The CDR3 sequence is 16 residues long. The germline V and J ends were trimmed by 4 bases and 2 bases, with 16 bases remaining between them. Germline assignment: CDR1 MGHRA and CDR2 YSYEKL.

The chain links TRBV28 to TRBJ1-1, with a tentative D call TRBD1 (5 bases). V was pared by 3 bases and J by 11 bases, with 13 bases between. The CDR3 is made up of 12 amino acids. CDR1 is MDHEN and CDR2 is SYDVKM in the germline V gene. The CDR3 DNA sequence: TGTGCCAGCAGTTTGGTCAGGGTCGAGGCTTTCTTT. The encoded protein is CASSLVRVEAFF.

The rearrangement links TRBV27 to TRBJ1-4, with no clear D. Germline loops: CDR1 MNHEY, CDR2 SMNVEV (reference sequence). V shed 3 bases and J shed 8 bases, with 7 bases lying between them. There are 12 residues in the CDR3. CDR3 region: CASSFDGEKLFF. For the CDR3, the DNA is TGTGCCAGCAGTTTCGACGGGGAAAAACTGTTTTTT.

The V and J genes are TRBV9 and TRBJ1-5, with TRBD1 matching over 10 bases. CDR1 and CDR2 (germline): SGDLS, YYNGEE. There are 15 residues in the CDR3. The J segment lost 6 bases and the V segment lost 3 bases, leaving 6 bases of the junction unmatched. The CDR3 sequence is CASSGGQGFGQPQHF. CDR3 nucleotide sequence: TGTGCCAGCAGCGGGGGACAGGGGTTCGGTCAGCCCCAGCATTTT. The full variable domain, its missing parts supplied by reference TRBV9 and TRBJ1-5, is DSGVTQTPKHLITATGQRVTLRCSPRSGDLSVYWYQQSLDQGLQFLIQYYNGEERAKGNILERFSAQQFPDLHSELNLSSLELGDSALYFCASSGGQGFGQPQHFGDGTRLSIL.

The chain is built from TRBV27 and TRBJ1-2; D possibly corresponds to TRBD1 (6 bases). Germline V CDR1 and CDR2: MNHEY, SMNVEV (reference sequence). V gave up 5 bases and J gave up 3 bases, with 19 bases separating them. The CDR3 covers 16 residues. The CDR3 DNA reads as TGTGCCAGCAGTGCCCTCGGCGGGGGGCCCCACTATGGCTACACCTTC. It encodes CASSALGGGPHYGYTF.

The chain uses TRBV6-5 and TRBJ2-7, with D perhaps TRBD1 or TRBD2 (6 bases each). The CDR3 sequence is 15 residues long. Trimming took off 2 bases at V and 0 bases at J, with 11 bases between the two ends. CDR1 MNHEY and CDR2 SVGAGI come from the germline V gene. The CDR3 loop reads CASSYGGHGSYEQYF. DNA for the CDR3: TGTGCCAGCAGTTACGGGGGGCACGGCTCCTACGAGCAGTACTTC.

The chain joins TRBV4-2 to TRBJ2-3, with 7 bases identical to TRBD2. The V segment lost 4 bases and the J segment 4 bases; nucleotides outside the gene matches: 14. CDR1 LGHNA and CDR2 YNFKEQ come from the germline V gene. The CDR3 totals 17 residues. CDR3: CASSLSQGGSRADTQYF. The CDR3 DNA sequence: TGTGCCAGCAGCCTCAGCCAGGGCGGGAGTAGGGCAGATACGCAGTATTTT.

The V gene is TRBV27, the J gene TRBJ2-1; 11 nucleotides align to TRBD2. Per the germline V gene, CDR1 is MNHEY and CDR2 is SMNVEV (reference sequence). This CDR3 has 15 amino acids. The ends lost 5 bases at V and 5 bases at J; junction bases unmatched: 5. The CDR3 coding sequence is TGTGCCAGCAGTCCAACTAGCGGGAGCAACAATGAGCAGTTCTTC. It encodes CASSPTSGSNNEQFF.

This chain uses TRBV15 with TRBJ2-6; TRBD2 might be the D (5 bases). Germline-derived CDR1 and CDR2 are LNHNV and YYDKDF (reference sequence). The CDR3 is 17 amino acids. V was pared by 0 bases and J by 4 bases, with 13 bases between. In nucleotides, the CDR3 is TGTGCCACCAGCAGAGATAGGGAGCTGCGCGGGGCCAACGTCCTGACTTTC. As protein: CATSRDRELRGANVLTF.

V usage is TRBV6-5 and J usage is TRBJ2-1, with D unresolved. The V end was cut by 0 bases, the J end by 5 bases, with 5 bases between. Germline lookup yields CDR1 MNHEY and CDR2 SVGAGI. This CDR3 is built from 13 residues. DNA of the CDR3: TGTGCCAGCAGTTACTCGCTCGACAATGAGCAGTTCTTC. It is translated as CASSYSLDNEQFF.

The J gene is TRBJ2-3, the V gene TRBV7-6, with 9 bases identical to TRBD2. The junction had 7 bases not matched to a gene; V was cut back by 1 base and J by 2 bases. CDR3 size: 17 residues. CDR1 and CDR2 from the germline V gene are SGHVS and FNYEAQ. The CDR3 DNA reads TGTGCCAGCAGCTTAGTGATTGCGGGAGGGCTCACAGATACGCAGTATTTT. Its protein is CASSLVIAGGLTDTQYF.

In DNA, the CDR3 is TGTGCCAGCAGTCTCTCAGGGTCCTACGAGCAGTACTTC. Its translation: CASSLSGSYEQYF. The chain carries TRBV27 and TRBJ2-7, with a possible D match to TRBD1 (5 bases). The CDR3 sequence is 13 residues long. Trimming removed 5 bases from V and 1 base from J, with 9 bases in between. In germline, CDR1 is MNHEY, CDR2 SMNVEV (reference sequence).

The chain recombines TRBV6-1 with TRBJ2-7, with 7 bases fitting TRBD2. V lost 8 bases, J lost 0 bases, and 10 bases stayed unmatched. This CDR3 contains 15 residues. CDR1 MNHNS and CDR2 SASEGT come from the germline V gene. The CDR3 DNA sequence: TGTGCCAGCGCGGTCTATACTAGCGCCTCCTACGAGCAGTACTTC. It encodes CASAVYTSASYEQYF.

On this clone: Germline is not matched at one junction end, which may reflect a read error. This chain uses TRBV5-3 with TRBJ1-5, with TRBD1 as a possible D gene (5 bases). TRBV5-3 is designated an ORF whose function remains uncertain. CDR3 length equals 15 residues. CDR3 sequence reads: CASSLGGNSNQPQHF. CDR3 nucleotides: TGTGCCAGCAGCTTGGGGGGAAATAGCAATCAGCCCCAGCATTTT.

This clone appeared once. The V gene is TRBV14, the J gene TRBJ1-2, with TRBD1 as a possible D gene (5 bases). V lost 0 bases and J 0 bases, leaving 8 bases between the germline ends. Germline V lookup: CDR1 SGHDN, CDR2 FVKESK. The CDR3 is made up of 15 amino acids. This chain's CDR3 is CASSQDRVSNYGYTF. The CDR3 DNA reads TGTGCCAGCAGCCAAGACAGGGTGTCTAACTATGGCTACACCTTC.

The genes are TRBV9 and TRBJ2-7; the D call may be TRBD1 or TRBD2 (5 bases each). This CDR3 is 14 amino acids long. V was pared by 2 bases and J by 2 bases, with 11 bases between. Germline V gene data show CDR1 as SGDLS and CDR2 as YYNGEE. CDR3 region: CASSVGDGPYEQYF. In DNA form, the CDR3 reads TGTGCCAGCAGCGTCGGGGACGGACCCTACGAGCAGTACTTC.